This T cell receptor beta chain stems from a study of T cell repertoires in cytomegalovirus infection. A note on this clonotype: Antigen: not known.

MiXCR, run by TCRdb on the reads, gives a single entry per CDR3 protein. In the table there are approximately 200,000 distinct CDR3 sequences, roughly 22% of which are singletons. Study-wide results and caveats: The cumulative frequency of public TCR beta families identified carriers of CMV plus the relevant HLA.

This CDR3 spans 16 amino acids. The ends were cut back, 6 bases at V and 4 bases at J, with 25 bases in the middle. CDR1 DFQATT and CDR2 SNEGSKA come from the germline V gene (reference sequence). This chain uses TRBV20-1 with TRBJ2-7; D remains unclear. This clonotype was obtained from a human donor in good health (CMV status not recorded). Some clones in this sample may be carry-over from other donors' samples. Material: CD8+ T cells from PBMCs. CDR3 in DNA: TGCAGTGCCCACTCCCGGGCCGGCCCCTCTTCATACGAGCAGTACTTC. Protein: CSAHSRAGPSSYEQYF.